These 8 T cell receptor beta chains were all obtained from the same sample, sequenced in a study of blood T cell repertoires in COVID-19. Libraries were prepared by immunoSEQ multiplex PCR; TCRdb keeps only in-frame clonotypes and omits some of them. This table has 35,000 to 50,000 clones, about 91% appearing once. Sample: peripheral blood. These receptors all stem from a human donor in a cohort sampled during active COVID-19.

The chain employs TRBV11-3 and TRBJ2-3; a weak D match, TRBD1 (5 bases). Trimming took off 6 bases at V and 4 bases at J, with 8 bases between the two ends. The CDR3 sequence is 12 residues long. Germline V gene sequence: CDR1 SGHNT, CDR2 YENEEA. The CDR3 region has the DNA TGTGCCAGCAGGGGGCCTGCAGATACGCAGTATTTT. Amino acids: CASRGPADTQYF.

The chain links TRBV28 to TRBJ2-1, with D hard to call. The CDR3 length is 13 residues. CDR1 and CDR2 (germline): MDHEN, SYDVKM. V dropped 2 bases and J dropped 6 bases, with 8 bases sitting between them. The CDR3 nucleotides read TGTGCCAGCAGTTTAATCCGTTCCAATGAGCAGTTCTTC. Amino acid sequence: CASSLIRSNEQFF.

The CDR3 region has the DNA TGTGCCAGCAGCTTAGCCCTAGTCAGGGGTCAGCCCCAGCATTTT. This gives the protein CASSLALVRGQPQHF. The chain employs TRBV7-8 and TRBJ1-5; TRBD1 might be the D (6 bases). V was shortened by 0 bases and J by 6 bases, with 12 bases between the two germline ends. The CDR3 is 15 residues long. Germline V gene sequence: CDR1 SGHVS, CDR2 FQNEAQ.

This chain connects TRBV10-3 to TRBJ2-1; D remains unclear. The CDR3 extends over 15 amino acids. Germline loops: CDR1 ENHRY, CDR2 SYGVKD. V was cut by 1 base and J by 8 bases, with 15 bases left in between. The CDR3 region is CAISELEQTQDEQFF. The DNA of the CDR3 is TGTGCCATCAGTGAGTTAGAGCAAACCCAGGATGAGCAGTTCTTC.

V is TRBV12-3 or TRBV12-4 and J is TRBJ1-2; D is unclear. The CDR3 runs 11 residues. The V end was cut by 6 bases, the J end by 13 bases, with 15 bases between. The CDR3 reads CASSRTWEFTF. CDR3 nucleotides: TGTGCCAGCAGCCGGACTTGGGAGTTCACCTTC.

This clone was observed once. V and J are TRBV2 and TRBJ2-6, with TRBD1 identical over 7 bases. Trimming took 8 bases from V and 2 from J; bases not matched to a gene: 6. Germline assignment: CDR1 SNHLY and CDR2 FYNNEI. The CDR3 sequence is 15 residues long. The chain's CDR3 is CASGFQGAGANVLTF. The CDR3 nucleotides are TGTGCCAGCGGATTCCAGGGGGCTGGGGCCAACGTCCTGACTTTC.

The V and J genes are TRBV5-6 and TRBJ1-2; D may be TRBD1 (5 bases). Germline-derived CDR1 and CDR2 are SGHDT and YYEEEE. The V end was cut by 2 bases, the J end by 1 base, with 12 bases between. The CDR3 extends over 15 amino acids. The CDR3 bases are TGTGCCAGCAGCTTATACGACAGCGTTAACTATGGCTACACCTTC. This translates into CASSLYDSVNYGYTF.

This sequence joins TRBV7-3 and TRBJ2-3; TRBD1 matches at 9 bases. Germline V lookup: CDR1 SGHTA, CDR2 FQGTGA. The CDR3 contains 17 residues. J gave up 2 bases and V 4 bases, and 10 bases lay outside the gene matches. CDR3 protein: CASSSGTGLVTTDTQYF. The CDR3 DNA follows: TGTGCCAGCAGCTCGGGGACAGGGCTGGTCACCACAGATACGCAGTATTTT.